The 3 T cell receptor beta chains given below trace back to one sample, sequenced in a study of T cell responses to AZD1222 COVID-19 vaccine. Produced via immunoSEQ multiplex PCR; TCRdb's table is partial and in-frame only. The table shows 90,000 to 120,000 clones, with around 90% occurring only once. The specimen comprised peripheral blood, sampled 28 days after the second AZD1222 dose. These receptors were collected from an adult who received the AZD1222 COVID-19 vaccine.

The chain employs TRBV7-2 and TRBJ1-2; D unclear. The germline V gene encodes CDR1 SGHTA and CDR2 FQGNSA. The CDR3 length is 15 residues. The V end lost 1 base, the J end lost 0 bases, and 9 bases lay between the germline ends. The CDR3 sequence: CASSLDLRANYGYTF. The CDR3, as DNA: TGTGCCAGCAGCTTAGACCTCCGTGCTAACTATGGCTACACCTTC.

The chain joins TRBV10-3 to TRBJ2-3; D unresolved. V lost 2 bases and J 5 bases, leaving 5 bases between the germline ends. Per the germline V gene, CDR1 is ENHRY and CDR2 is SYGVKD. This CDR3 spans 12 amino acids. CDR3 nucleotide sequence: TGTGCCATCAGTGAGGCCCTAGATACGCAGTATTTT. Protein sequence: CAISEALDTQYF.

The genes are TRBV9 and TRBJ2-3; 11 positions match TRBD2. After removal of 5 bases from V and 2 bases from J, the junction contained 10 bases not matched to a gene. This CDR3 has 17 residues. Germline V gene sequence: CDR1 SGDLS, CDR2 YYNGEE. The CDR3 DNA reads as TGTGCCAGCAGAGATAATCCGGGACTAGCGGACACAGATACGCAGTATTTT. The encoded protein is CASRDNPGLADTDTQYF. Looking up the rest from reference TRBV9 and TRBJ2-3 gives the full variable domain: DSGVTQTPKHLITATGQRVTLRCSPRSGDLSVYWYQQSLDQGLQFLIQYYNGEERAKGNILERFSAQQFPDLHSELNLSSLELGDSALYFCASRDNPGLADTDTQYFGPGTRLTVL.